This TCR beta chain appears in the sequencing data of a study of T-cell memory formation after mild COVID-19. Study overall: For the most part, TCR clusters were specific to one donor. Study-wide results and caveats: Contracting CD4+ clones were located mainly in CM and EM, and CD8+ clones in EMRA.

TCRalpha and TCRbeta libraries used 5'RACE with constant-segment primers and UMIs. TCRdb re-called the 5' RACE reads through MiXCR, storing one row per CDR3 protein. This table holds over 450,000 distinct CDR3 sequences, just over 20% found once. CDR3 length: 13 amino acids. Trimming removed 2 bases at V and 1 base at J, with 4 bases between. Germline V lookup: CDR1 KGHDR, CDR2 SFDVKD. Note on this clonotype: Its antigen is as yet unknown.

The sample was PBMCs or a T cell subset sorted from them (not recorded which). This chain links TRBV24-1 with TRBJ1-1; D is uncertain. The sequence was obtained from an adult woman who had mild COVID-19 (a few samples of this study predate the infection). Cell type and time point are not known. CDR3 nucleotides: TGTGCCACCAGTGATTCCCAGAACACTGAAGCTTTCTTT. It is translated as CATSDSQNTEAFF.